This TCR beta chain was recovered during a study of T cell responses to AZD1222 COVID-19 vaccine (dated by TCRdb to the early 2020s). Some background on the complete study: A total of more than 230 trial participants underwent TCR sequencing, of whom about 200 had received two doses of AZD1222 and some 26 had received two doses of the MenACWY control vaccine. Trial participants were enrolled into age subgroups of 18-55, 56-69 and 70-plus years, which contained roughly 140, 27 and 60 TCR-sequenced participants, respectively.

Trimming takes 0 bases from V and 0 bases from J, and the germline ends sit 10 bases apart. Measured from the cysteine to the phenylalanine, the CDR3 is 15 residues long. Of the read, only the CDR3 DNA is kept; its 45 bases are in frame from base 1. Looking up the germline V gene yields CDR1 SGHTS and CDR2 YDEGEE. Results the study describes overall, beyond this receptor: Most participants were white British and females outnumbered males, and the authors suggested that clonal diversity may have been underestimated. Epitopes outside the regions mutated in the B.1.351 and B.1.1.7 variants were reportedly recognized by nearly half of the unique spike-specific TCRs. Because no day 14 peak-response samples were available, the repertoires could be characterized only after the peak T cell response. The 56-69-year group was small, and its depth increase did not reach significance, likely because of low power. A significant rise in spike-specific TCR breadth and depth was observed after two AZD1222 doses relative to day 0 and relative to MenACWY recipients. CD4 TCRs associated with the vaccine covered the entire spike protein, and the dominant responses were in regions 160-218 and 743-854. Conclusions about previously exposed vaccinees were limited because only six or seven AZD1222 recipients were SARS-CoV-2 seropositive at baseline.

Read against the paper, the sample's time point label means: about 28 days (+/-7) after the second vaccine dose. AZD1222 recipients with second doses at about 4 weeks or about 12 weeks were pooled, because spike-specific TCR depth and breadth did not differ between schedules. Vaccinee samples came from UK trials COV001 and COV002, including a single-blind randomized controlled phase 2/3 trial of AZD1222 (ChAdOx1 nCoV-19) in healthy adults. For TCRbeta chain sequencing, PBMC samples were collected from trial participants at day 0 and at day 28 after the second dose. The CDR3 regions of human TCRbeta chains were analyzed by immunosequencing. The authors' pipeline ran thus. Repertoire TCRs were matched against a reference library of SARS-CoV-2-specific TCRs generated with the MIRA antigen-specificity platform. Breadth was defined as the fraction of unique TCRs that were SARS-CoV-2-associated. Depth was defined as the fraction of total T cells that were SARS-CoV-2-associated. Using the MIRA data, each spike-specific TCR was mapped to the spike region that the TCR reacts to and placed in a CD4 or CD8 class. Log10-transformed breadth and depth values were compared by one-way ANOVA with Sidak's multiple comparisons tests. TCRdb obtained this table from immuneACCESS and retained in-frame rearrangements with V and J assigned. These tables miss some clones; where compared with another copy, unresolved V genes account for less than half of the shortfall, and the remainder is unexplained. V and J calls and clone size come straight from that table; D and trimming were deduced from the DNA. The sample table contains 30,000 to 35,000 clones; only one count was recorded for approximately 78% of them. The ten biggest clones cover 4.5% to 5.5% of the sample.

With respect to this clone: Its antigen specificity is not known. Base qualities are not recorded, but no much larger clone differs from it by a single base.

The material sequenced was peripheral blood, taken 28 days after the second AZD1222 dose. This sequence originates from an adult who received the AZD1222 COVID-19 vaccine. The rearrangement combines TRBV5-8 with TRBJ2-7, with no confidently assigned D gene. The nucleotide sequence reads as follows: TGTGCCAGCAGCTTGGGGGGTCCCAGCTCCTACGAGCAGTACTTC. Translated, it gives CASSLGGPSSYEQYF. This CDR3, with the reference TRBV5-8 and TRBJ2-7 proteins standing in past its ends, gives the full variable domain EAGVTQSPTHLIKTRGQQATLRCSPISGHTSVYWYQQALGLGLQFLLWYDEGEERNRGNFPPRFSGRQFPNYSSELNVNALELEDSALYLCASSLGGPSSYEQYFGPGTRLTVT.